These 21 T cell receptor beta chains share one sample of origin, sequenced in a study of cytomegalovirus exposure and HLA in healthy donors. Primers: 60 Vbeta forward and 13 Jbeta reverse. Assay: immunoSEQ multiplex PCR; the TCRdb copy retains only in-frame clones and omits some. This sample contains over 65,000 clones. The material sequenced was PBMCs. The receptors here all came from a woman in her 30s in good health and CMV-seronegative.

V usage is TRBV11-2 and J usage is TRBJ2-1; 7 bases agree with TRBD1. CDR1 and CDR2 (germline): SGHAT, FQNNGV. This CDR3 has 16 residues. J was trimmed by 3 bases and V by 5 bases; bases with no gene match: 10. The CDR3 is CASSPPWDSYYNEQFF. The CDR3 coding sequence is TGTGCCAGCAGCCCCCCGTGGGACAGTTACTACAATGAGCAGTTCTTC.

V is TRBV7-9 and J is TRBJ1-5; 10 nucleotides match TRBD1. The CDR3 runs to 19 residues. Germline V gene sequence: CDR1 SEHNR, CDR2 FQNEAQ (reference sequence). Trimming at V came to 0 bases and at J to 0 bases, leaving 8 bases not matched to a gene. The CDR3 DNA is TGTGCCAGCAGCTTAGCGAACCGGGACAGGGGTGGTAGCAATCAGCCCCAGCATTTT. Its protein is CASSLANRDRGGSNQPQHF.

The gene calls are TRBV30 and TRBJ1-6; TRBD1 matches at 11 bases. CDR3 length: 14 amino acids. The V segment lost 3 bases and the J segment 6 bases; nucleotides outside the gene matches: 1. CDR1 is GTSNPN, CDR2 SVGIG, per germline (reference sequence). The CDR3 DNA reads TGTGCCTGGAGGGGACAGGGGGGTAATTCACCCCTCCACTTT. As protein: CAWRGQGGNSPLHF.

The chain couples TRBV5-1 to TRBJ2-1; TRBD2 is a possible D gene (7 bases). The CDR3 consists of 14 residues. Germline V gives CDR1 SGHRS, CDR2 YFSETQ. V was pared by 8 bases and J by 5 bases, with 17 bases between. The CDR3: CASSLAGANNEQFF. Written as DNA, the CDR3 is TGCGCCAGTTCTTTGGCGGGGGCGAACAATGAGCAGTTCTTC.

About this clone: The DNA is left out, because the CDR3 cannot be placed on it with certainty; the CDR3 is given as TCRdb lists it. The chain uses TRBV5-1 and TRBJ2-1; the DNA was not used to check the table's D call, TRBD1. Germline CDR1 is SGHRS and CDR2 is YFSETQ. The CDR3 extends over 13 residues, inclusive of both ends. The CDR3 sequence: CASSWAAGTVTFF.

The rearrangement links TRBV30 to TRBJ1-1; maybe TRBD1 (5 bases). Trimming took 4 bases from V and 11 from J, leaving 23 bases between them. CDR3 length equals 14 residues. Per the germline V gene, CDR1 is GTSNPN and CDR2 is SVGIG (reference sequence). CDR3 amino acids: CAWKSSFQTVAAFF. CDR3 sequence (DNA): TGTGCCTGGAAGTCGTCTTTCCAGACAGTGGCCGCTTTCTTT.

The chain joins TRBV10-2 to TRBJ1-2; D remains unclear. The ends were cut back, 3 bases at V and 8 bases at J, with 10 bases in the middle. Looked up from germline, CDR1 is WSHSY and CDR2 is SAAADI. CDR3 length: 12 residues. The CDR3 here is CASSDGGEGYTF. The CDR3 region has the DNA TGCGCCAGCAGTGACGGAGGAGAGGGCTACACCTTC.

V is TRBV10-3 and J is TRBJ2-7; TRBD1 agrees at 7 bases. Germline assignment: CDR1 ENHRY and CDR2 SYGVKD. The CDR3 is made up of 17 amino acids. With 0 bases clipped from V and 2 bases from J, the junction kept 10 bases outside the gene matches. The CDR3 is CAISESGYRGKTYEQYF. CDR3 sequence (DNA): TGTGCCATCAGTGAGTCGGGTTACAGGGGCAAAACCTACGAGCAGTACTTC.

The chain links TRBV6-1 to TRBJ2-7, with 7 bases that match TRBD2. The CDR3 is 14 amino acids. Germline assignment: CDR1 MNHNS and CDR2 SASEGT. V lost 3 bases, J lost 2 bases, and 4 bases stayed unmatched. The CDR3 loop is CASSERGNPYEQYF. CDR3 in DNA: TGTGCCAGCAGTGAGCGGGGGAACCCCTACGAGCAGTACTTC.

The rearrangement joins TRBV27 to TRBJ1-2; perhaps TRBD1 as D (5 bases). This CDR3 comprises 14 residues. The germline gives CDR1 MNHEY, CDR2 SMNVEV (reference sequence). V was clipped by 5 bases and J by 2 bases, with 12 bases between them. The CDR3 nucleotides are TGTGCCAGCAGTACCCGCGGGGGAAACTATGGCTACACCTTC. This translates into CASSTRGGNYGYTF.

The chain links TRBV5-1 to TRBJ1-2, with 8 bases lining up with TRBD1. This CDR3 contains 17 residues. The ends lost 4 bases at V and 4 bases at J; junction bases unmatched: 15. In germline, CDR1 is SGHRS, CDR2 YFSETQ. This CDR3 is CASSPGTGRLSRYGYTF. DNA for the CDR3: TGCGCCAGCAGCCCAGGGACAGGCCGCCTGTCTCGCTATGGCTACACCTTC.

This chain links TRBV5-1 with TRBJ1-1; D possibly corresponds to TRBD1 (6 bases). V was cut by 1 base and J by 4 bases, with 17 bases left in between. The CDR3 loop spans 16 amino acids. Germline V lookup: CDR1 SGHRS, CDR2 YFSETQ. The CDR3 sequence: CASSLSPIQGGTEAFF. The CDR3 nucleotides read TGCGCCAGCAGCTTGAGCCCGATACAGGGCGGCACTGAAGCTTTCTTT. Full variable domain (rest looked up from reference TRBV5-1 and TRBJ1-1): KAGVTQTPRYLIKTRGQQVTLSCSPISGHRSVSWYQQTPGQGLQFLFEYFSETQRNKGNFPGRFSGRQFSNSRSEMNVSTLELGDSALYLCASSLSPIQGGTEAFFGQGTRLTVV.

The V and J genes are TRBV19 and TRBJ2-7; D may be TRBD2 (5 bases). CDR1 and CDR2 from the germline V gene are LNHDA and SQIVND (reference sequence). This CDR3 comprises 13 residues. V lost 1 base to trimming and J lost 3 bases, with 7 bases between them. CDR3 amino acids: CASSIATSYEQYF. The CDR3 bases are TGTGCCAGTAGTATAGCCACTAGCTACGAGCAGTACTTC.

The chain uses TRBV19 and TRBJ2-7; 8 positions agree with TRBD1. This CDR3 has 15 residues. Germline trimming cut 3 bases from V and 4 bases from J; bases unmatched to any gene: 8. Germline V gives CDR1 LNHDA, CDR2 SQIVND (reference sequence). In DNA form, the CDR3 reads TGTGCCAGTAGTATTGCGGGCCAGGGGGCATACGAGCAGTACTTC. Its protein product is CASSIAGQGAYEQYF.

The genes are TRBV5-1 and TRBJ1-2, with TRBD1 identical over 7 bases. Trimming cost V 3 bases and J 6 bases; bases outside gene matches: 5. The CDR3 has 13 residues. Germline V gene lookup returns CDR1 SGHRS and CDR2 YFSETQ. The CDR3 spells CASSSDRAHGYTF. The CDR3 coding sequence is TGCGCCAGCAGCTCTGACAGGGCCCATGGCTACACCTTC.

V and J are TRBV6-5 and TRBJ2-7; possibly TRBD2 for D (5 bases). The ends were cut back, 6 bases at V and 7 bases at J, with 19 bases in the middle. This CDR3 contains 14 residues. CDR1 is MNHEY, CDR2 SVGAGI, per germline. The CDR3 protein is CASRPQDLTGEQYF. For the CDR3, the DNA is TGTGCCAGCAGGCCTCAGGATTTAACGGGGGAGCAGTACTTC.

The rearrangement uses TRBV29-1 and TRBJ1-1, with TRBD1 matching 9 bases. With V trimmed by 6 bases and J by 5 bases, 4 bases remained unmatched. Germline V gene sequence: CDR1 SQVTM, CDR2 ANQGSEA. There are 12 residues in the CDR3. This CDR3 reads CSVNRGLTEAFF. For the CDR3, the DNA is TGCAGCGTGAACAGGGGGCTGACTGAAGCTTTCTTT.

On this clone: A read error may produce the germline difference seen at one junction end. The V call is TRBV30, the J call TRBJ2-7; 9 nucleotides match TRBD1. This CDR3 has 15 amino acids. The germline CDR1 and CDR2 sequences are GTSNPN and SVGIG (reference sequence). CDR3 DNA sequence: TGTGCCGGGAGTCCACCGGGACAGGGAGGCTACGAGCAGTACTTC. Amino acid sequence: CAGSPPGQGGYEQYF.

The chain joins TRBV30 to TRBJ1-1; 7 bases agree with TRBD1. The germline V gene encodes CDR1 GTSNPN and CDR2 SVGIG (reference sequence). The CDR3 has 14 residues. The junction had 6 bases not matched to a gene; V was cut back by 3 bases and J by 2 bases. CDR3 DNA sequence: TGTGCCTGGAGCCTGGGACAGAGTAACACTGAAGCTTTCTTT. It codes for CAWSLGQSNTEAFF.

The CDR3 loop is CASSIGMGGRAAYNEQFF. As DNA, the CDR3 is TGTGCCAGTAGTATCGGTATGGGCGGGAGGGCAGCCTACAATGAGCAGTTCTTC. The chain combines TRBV19 with TRBJ2-1, with 9 bases lining up with TRBD2. CDR1 and CDR2 (germline): LNHDA, SQIVND (reference sequence). The V and J ends lost 3 bases and 2 bases, in that order; junction bases with no gene match: 11. The CDR3 length is 18 residues.

The gene calls are TRBV9 and TRBJ1-1; D is unresolved. Germline CDR1 reads SGDLS; CDR2 reads YYNGEE. The CDR3 length is 12 residues. V shed 0 bases and J shed 3 bases, with 3 bases lying between them. The CDR3 DNA follows: TGTGCCAGCAGCGTAGCGGACACTGAAGCTTTCTTT. Protein sequence: CASSVADTEAFF.